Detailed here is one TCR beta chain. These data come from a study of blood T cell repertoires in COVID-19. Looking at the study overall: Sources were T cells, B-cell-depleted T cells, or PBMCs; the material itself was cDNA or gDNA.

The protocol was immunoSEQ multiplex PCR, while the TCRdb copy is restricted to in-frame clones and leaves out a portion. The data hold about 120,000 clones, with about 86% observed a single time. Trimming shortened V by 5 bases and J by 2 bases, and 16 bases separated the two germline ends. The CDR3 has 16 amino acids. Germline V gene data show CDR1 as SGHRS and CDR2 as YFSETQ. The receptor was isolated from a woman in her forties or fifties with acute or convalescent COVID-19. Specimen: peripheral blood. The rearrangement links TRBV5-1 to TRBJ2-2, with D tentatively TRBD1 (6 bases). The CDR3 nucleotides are TGCGCCAGCAGTTTTTCCGGGACAACTAACACCGGGGAGCTGTTTTTT. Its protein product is CASSFSGTTNTGELFF.